Shown below are 19 T cell receptor beta chains from a single sample sequenced in a study of T cells after yellow fever vaccination. TCRdb called the 5' RACE reads again in MiXCR, with one record for every CDR3 protein. The data show approximately 580,000 distinct CDR3 sequences, about a sixth seen once. Sample: PBMCs, taken 5 to 6 days after the first yellow fever vaccination. Receptors originate from a man between 18 and 35 years old who received the YFV17D yellow fever vaccine.

The table lists this clonotype with a few counts. The chain couples TRBV5-6 to TRBJ2-5, with D maybe TRBD2 (6 bases). The germline V gene has CDR1 SGHDT and CDR2 YYEEEE. This CDR3 contains 15 residues. The V end was cut by 3 bases, the J end by 2 bases, with 14 bases between. CDR3 coding DNA: TGTGCCAGCAGCTCCCGGGACTGGGGACAAGAGACCCAGTACTTC. Its protein is CASSSRDWGQETQYF.

The rearrangement links TRBV29-1 to TRBJ2-7; D remains ambiguous. Germline loops: CDR1 SQVTM, CDR2 ANQGSEA. V shed 7 bases and J shed 4 bases, with 11 bases lying between them. This CDR3 comprises 11 residues. This CDR3 is CSGRDHYEQYF. CDR3 sequence (DNA): TGCAGCGGAAGGGATCATTACGAGCAGTACTTC.

Concerning this clonotype itself: One junction end does not reproduce the germline sequence, and a read error may be involved. The chain has TRBV29-1 and TRBJ2-7, with TRBD2 matching 7 bases. Germline V gene data show CDR1 as SQVTM and CDR2 as ANQGSEA. The CDR3 contains 14 residues. In DNA, the CDR3 is TGCAGCGTTGTAGGGCTAGCGGACGCCTACGAGCAGCACTTC. It specifies CSVVGLADAYEQHF.

This clonotype has more than one count but fewer than ten. The chain is built from TRBV5-1 and TRBJ2-2; 9 bases align to TRBD1. Germline lookup yields CDR1 SGHRS and CDR2 YFSETQ. This CDR3 region has 16 residues. The J segment lost 1 base and the V segment lost 3 bases, leaving 4 bases of the junction unmatched. Here the CDR3 reads CASSSRDRVNTGELFF. For the CDR3, the DNA is TGCGCCAGCAGCTCCCGGGACAGGGTGAACACCGGGGAGCTGTTTTTT. The full variable domain, completed using reference TRBV5-1 and TRBJ2-2, is KAGVTQTPRYLIKTRGQQVTLSCSPISGHRSVSWYQQTPGQGLQFLFEYFSETQRNKGNFPGRFSGRQFSNSRSEMNVSTLELGDSALYLCASSSRDRVNTGELFFGEGSRLTVL.

This chain uses TRBV7-9 with TRBJ2-7, with D perhaps TRBD1 (5 bases). This CDR3 contains 15 residues. In germline, CDR1 is SEHNR, CDR2 FQNEAQ (reference sequence). The V and J ends lost 3 bases and 1 base respectively, with 13 bases between them. CDR3 sequence (DNA): TGTGCCAGCAGCTTCGTCCAGGGTGGATCCTACGAGCAGTACTTC. Residues: CASSFVQGGSYEQYF.

This clonotype showed up many times. The chain couples TRBV5-1 to TRBJ2-3; TRBD2 matches 11 bases. The V gene's germline CDR1 is SGHRS and CDR2 YFSETQ. This CDR3 contains 17 residues. Trimming took 4 bases from V and 9 from J; bases not matched to a gene: 16. The CDR3 DNA sequence: TGCGCCAGCAGCCTTAACACCGGGACTAGCGGCATCTGGACGCAGTATTTT. It yields the protein CASSLNTGTSGIWTQYF.

The J gene is TRBJ1-5, the V gene TRBV28, with D unclear. Trimming took 5 bases from V and 4 from J, leaving 9 bases between them. This CDR3 comprises 13 residues. The germline V gene has CDR1 MDHEN and CDR2 SYDVKM. CDR3 in amino acids: CASSKELNQPQHF. The CDR3 DNA is TGTGCCAGCAGTAAAGAACTTAATCAGCCCCAGCATTTT.

V usage is TRBV7-2 and J usage is TRBJ2-2; D possibly corresponds to TRBD2 (5 bases). Germline V lookup: CDR1 SGHTA, CDR2 FQGNSA. Trimming cost V 5 bases and J 3 bases, with 13 bases left between them. CDR3 size: 15 residues. DNA of the CDR3: TGTGCCAGCAGCCCCCGTTTCGGGGACACCGGGGAGCTGTTTTTT. Its translation is CASSPRFGDTGELFF.

This clonotype appeared a few times. The genes are TRBV9 and TRBJ2-7; D may be TRBD1 (5 bases). This CDR3 comprises 14 residues. V was cut by 3 bases and J by 6 bases, with 16 bases left in between. CDR1 is SGDLS and CDR2 is YYNGEE in the germline V gene. The CDR3 coding sequence is TGTGCCAGCAGCGAATGGGGCAGGGCGTGCGAGCAGTACTTC. Translated: CASSEWGRACEQYF. The full variable domain, rest sourced from reference TRBV9 and TRBJ2-7, is DSGVTQTPKHLITATGQRVTLRCSPRSGDLSVYWYQQSLDQGLQFLIQYYNGEERAKGNILERFSAQQFPDLHSELNLSSLELGDSALYFCASSEWGRACEQYFGPGTRLTVT.

V is TRBV15 and J is TRBJ2-3; 8 bases are a match to TRBD2. This CDR3 spans 16 amino acids. Germline CDR1 and CDR2: LNHNV and YYDKDF (reference sequence). Trimming cost V 4 bases and J 5 bases; bases outside gene matches: 11. CDR3 amino acids: CATSKKRGPGGDTQYF. CDR3 bases: TGTGCCACCAGCAAAAAGCGGGGGCCTGGGGGAGATACGCAGTATTTT.

The chain links TRBV12-3 or TRBV12-4 to TRBJ2-7; 12 nucleotides match TRBD1. The length of the CDR3 is 15 residues. Losses at the gene ends were 5 bases for V and 7 bases for J; bases not matched to a gene: 9. The CDR3 DNA reads TGTGCCAGCAGTAAGCCGGGACAGGGGGCGGGTGAGCAGTACTTC. Translated, it gives CASSKPGQGAGEQYF.

The genes are TRBV5-1 and TRBJ1-6; tentative D call: TRBD1 (6 bases). Germline V gene sequence: CDR1 SGHRS, CDR2 YFSETQ. The CDR3 runs to 16 residues. V gave up 4 bases and J gave up 10 bases, with 21 bases separating them. CDR3 protein: CASSDSRGLGYSPLHF. The CDR3 coding sequence is TGCGCCAGCAGCGACAGCAGGGGCCTCGGTTACTCACCCCTCCACTTT.

V is TRBV7-3 and J is TRBJ1-3, with TRBD1 matching over 8 bases. CDR1 and CDR2 (germline): SGHTA, FQGTGA. The J segment lost 0 bases and the V segment lost 3 bases, leaving 7 bases of the junction unmatched. The CDR3 is 17 amino acids. CDR3 region: CASSFTGTGDSGNTIYF. The CDR3 region has the DNA TGTGCCAGCAGCTTCACCGGGACAGGAGACTCTGGAAACACCATATATTTT.

J is TRBJ1-2 and V is TRBV19, with 11 bases matching TRBD1. Germline V gene sequence: CDR1 LNHDA, CDR2 SQIVND (reference sequence). The CDR3 totals 16 residues. J lost 5 bases, V lost 11 bases, and 16 bases had no gene match. The CDR3 here is CASMGAGTGGPYGYTF. In DNA, the CDR3 is TGTGCCTCTATGGGCGCTGGGACAGGGGGACCTTATGGCTACACCTTC.

This clonotype has a handful of counts. The V and J genes are TRBV28 and TRBJ1-1, with D possibly TRBD1 on 6 matching bases. CDR3 length: 15 residues. Between the trimmed V and J ends, which lost 7 bases and 5 bases, there was a span of 20 bases. CDR1 MDHEN and CDR2 SYDVKM come from the germline V gene. The CDR3 protein is CASIGGGGRRTEAFF. DNA for the CDR3: TGTGCCAGCATAGGGGGGGGAGGGAGACGGACTGAAGCTTTCTTT.

This clonotype showed up just a few times. CDR3 in DNA: TGTGCCAGCAGTTACCCCAACAGGTCTTATAGCAATCAGCCCCAGCATTTT. Translation: CASSYPNRSYSNQPQHF. This rearrangement joins TRBV6-5 to TRBJ1-5; perhaps TRBD1 as D (5 bases). V was cut by 2 bases and J by 0 bases, with 14 bases left in between. Germline V lookup: CDR1 MNHEY, CDR2 SVGAGI. There are 17 residues in the CDR3.

In this sample, this clonotype turned up a few times. The chain joins TRBV7-6 to TRBJ2-1, with 9 bases aligning to TRBD2. Germline V gene data show CDR1 as SGHVS and CDR2 as FNYEAQ. V lost 4 bases and J lost 3; bases outside the gene matches: 7. CDR3 length: 16 residues. DNA for the CDR3: TGTGCCAGCAGCTCGTTGACTAGCGGTTACTACAATGAGCAGTTCTTC. This gives the protein CASSSLTSGYYNEQFF.

CDR3 loop: CASSLTGGLRAYNEQFF. For the CDR3, the DNA is TGTGCCAGCAGCTTAACAGGGGGCCTCAGGGCCTACAATGAGCAGTTCTTC. The V and J genes are TRBV7-9 and TRBJ2-1, with 9 positions matching TRBD1. CDR1 and CDR2 from the germline V gene are SEHNR and FQNEAQ (reference sequence). The CDR3 length is 17 residues. Germline trimming cut 2 bases from V and 2 bases from J; bases unmatched to any gene: 7.

DNA of the CDR3: TGTGCCAGCAGCCTAATGTCAGGACAGGGGAGAGGCTACACCTTC. Translated, it gives CASSLMSGQGRGYTF. The rearrangement links TRBV12-3 or TRBV12-4 to TRBJ1-2; 9 nucleotides match TRBD1. V was pared by 6 bases and J by 8 bases, with 13 bases of the junction left unmatched. CDR3 size: 15 residues.